These T cell receptor beta chains were read from a single sample in a study of blood T cells in healthy people across ages. In TCRdb, the 5' RACE reads were re-called with MiXCR into one record per CDR3 protein. Altogether fewer than 2 million distinct CDR3 sequences are present, around 40% being singletons, with the ten largest covering approximately 22%. Sequencing was done on a sample of blood. The source of these receptors is a human donor in good health. Both conserved end residues are part of each CDR3.

v_gene: TRBV2; CDR3aa: CASSLRDRDYYEQYF
v_gene: TRBV6-1; CDR3aa: CASSVVQINEQFF
v_gene: TRBV6-5; CDR3aa: CASSYLGETEAFF
v_gene: TRBV7-2; CDR3aa: CASSSGYSTDTQYF
v_gene: TRBV4-3; CDR3aa: CASSQGPLSEAVQETQYF
v_gene: TRBV7-3; CDR3aa: CASSPFRGTTDTQYF
v_gene: TRBV6-6; CDR3aa: CASSYSISGNSPLHF
v_gene: TRBV20-1; CDR3aa: CSARLVGKSQETQYF
v_gene: TRBV20-1; CDR3aa: CSVRSQLSYEQYF
v_gene: TRBV20-1; CDR3aa: CSAREELEAYRDNYGYTF
v_gene: TRBV18; CDR3aa: CASPGQGASSGANVLTF
v_gene: TRBV15; CDR3aa: CATSRERGKGSYGYTF
v_gene: TRBV15; CDR3aa: CATSSGTSGGYLAENIQYF
v_gene: TRBV29-1; CDR3aa: CSVEGRVKETQYF
v_gene: TRBV25-1; CDR3aa: CASSVWGDTEAFF
v_gene: TRBV11-2; CDR3aa: CASSSTGRGLYF
v_gene: TRBV29-1; CDR3aa: CSVEEVSFTEAFF
v_gene: TRBV4-1; CDR3aa: CASSRLLGNQPQHF
v_gene: TRBV2; CDR3aa: CASERDGYEQYF
v_gene: TRBV29-1; CDR3aa: CSAGMDREQYF
v_gene: TRBV19; CDR3aa: CASSYNNSPLHF
v_gene: TRBV28; CDR3aa: CASSIVVNEQFF
v_gene: TRBV29-1; CDR3aa: CSVLAGTEQFF
v_gene: TRBV11-3; CDR3aa: CASSFLVGLDTQYF